Listed below are T cell receptor beta chains from one sample, sequenced in a study of siplizumab effects on memory and regulatory T cells. The protocol was immunoSEQ multiplex PCR, while the TCRdb copy is restricted to in-frame clones and leaves out a portion. The table lists 45,000 to 60,000 clones, roughly 87% of them singletons. The sample was naive CD8+ T cells sorted from blood. The receptors were gathered from a human donor in good health. The CDR3 runs from the conserved cysteine through the conserved F or W. D genes are given only for firm matches. Expanded clones get a size class; other rows say once, few or many, or leave the size out.

TRBV27,TRBJ1-5,NA,few,CASSSGTTLQPQHF,TGTGCCAGCAGTTCCGGGACAACTTTACAGCCCCAGCATTTT
TRBV5-6,TRBJ1-6,NA,NA,CASSLVGGGRSSPLHF,TGTGCCAGCAGCTTGGTCGGTGGGGGCAGGAGTTCACCCCTCCACTTT
TRBV27,TRBJ1-1,NA,NA,CASRSFPPGTKNTEAFF,TGTGCCAGCAGATCTTTCCCACCCGGGACAAAGAACACTGAAGCTTTCTTT
TRBV7-9,TRBJ2-2,NA,NA,CASWGGELFF,TGTGCCAGCTGGGGCGGGGAGCTGTTTTTT
TRBV7-7,TRBJ2-3,NA,NA,CASSPVSDPTQYF,TGTGCCAGCAGCCCAGTTTCAGACCCAACGCAGTATTTT
TRBV19,TRBJ1-5,NA,NA,CASSLGERSSNQPQHF,TGTGCCAGTAGCCTGGGTGAGAGGAGCAGCAATCAGCCCCAGCATTTT
TRBV25-1,TRBJ1-2,NA,NA,CASSESEENYGYTF,TGTGCCAGCAGTGAATCGGAGGAGAACTATGGCTACACCTTC
TRBV19,TRBJ2-7,NA,NA,CASSHQGDEQYF,TGTGCCAGTAGTCATCAGGGTGACGAGCAGTACTTC
TRBV11-2,TRBJ2-7,NA,NA,CASSLDPSHYEQYF,TGTGCCAGCAGCTTAGATCCTAGCCACTACGAGCAGTACTTC
TRBV2,TRBJ2-7,NA,NA,CASKDTPYEQYF,TGTGCCAGCAAGGACACCCCATACGAGCAGTACTTC
TRBV23-1,TRBJ2-1,NA,NA,CASTTGLRNEQFF,TGCGCCAGCACCACGGGGCTACGCAATGAGCAGTTCTTC
TRBV4-2,TRBJ2-7,TRBD2,NA,CASSQVGASGTYEQYF,TGTGCCAGCAGCCAAGTTGGGGCTAGCGGGACCTACGAGCAGTACTTC
TRBV5-6,TRBJ1-5,NA,NA,CASSPGNQPQHF,TGTGCCAGCAGCCCAGGGAATCAGCCCCAGCATTTT
TRBV15,TRBJ2-7,TRBD2,NA,CATGSGLAGFYEQYF,TGTGCCACCGGCTCCGGACTAGCGGGATTCTACGAGCAGTACTTC
TRBV13,TRBJ1-4,NA,NA,CASSLMNEKLFF,TGTGCCAGCAGCTTGATGAATGAAAAACTGTTTTTT
TRBV6-6,TRBJ2-3,NA,NA,CASRAGWGDTQYF,TGTGCCAGCCGGGCGGGATGGGGGGATACGCAGTATTTT
TRBV27,TRBJ2-5,NA,NA,CASGTSQEGTQYF,TGTGCCAGCGGGACTTCGCAGGAGGGGACCCAGTACTTC
TRBV6-4,TRBJ2-1,NA,NA,CASSGRGFYNEQFF,TGTGCCAGCAGTGGTCGCGGTTTTTACAATGAGCAGTTCTTC
TRBV7-9,TRBJ2-7,TRBD2,NA,CASSLVYRTSGSPYEQYF,TGTGCCAGCAGCTTAGTCTACCGGACTAGCGGTTCTCCCTACGAGCAGTACTTC
TRBV27,TRBJ2-6,NA,NA,CAARGSGANVLTF,TGTGCCGCCAGGGGATCTGGGGCCAACGTCCTGACTTTC
TRBV6-5,TRBJ1-2,NA,NA,CASSYTHGDGYTF,TGTGCCAGCAGTTATACCCACGGGGATGGCTACACCTTC
TRBV14,TRBJ1-2,NA,NA,CASSQVSWGVYGYTF,TGTGCCAGCAGCCAAGTCTCATGGGGGGTCTATGGCTACACCTTC
TRBV6-1,TRBJ2-3,NA,NA,CASSEGAGGTDTQYF,TGTGCCAGCAGTGAAGGGGCAGGGGGCACAGATACGCAGTATTTT
TRBV5-4,TRBJ1-6,NA,NA,CASSLEAMGNSPLHF,TGTGCCAGCAGCTTGGAGGCGATGGGAAATTCACCCCTCCACTTT
TRBV27,TRBJ1-2,NA,NA,CASSLSGTSYGYTF,TGTGCCAGCAGTTTATCGGGGACCTCCTATGGCTACACCTTC
TRBV27,TRBJ1-3,NA,NA,CASSLGVSSGNTIYF,TGTGCCAGCAGTTTAGGGGTTTCCTCTGGAAACACCATATATTTT
TRBV5-5,TRBJ2-7,TRBD1,NA,CASSKGGLSNEQYF,TGTGCCAGCAGTAAAGGGGGCTTAAGCAACGAGCAGTACTTC
TRBV29-1,TRBJ2-1,NA,NA,CSVHNEQFF,TGCAGCGTTCACAATGAGCAGTTCTTC
TRBV6-5,TRBJ1-1,TRBD1,once,CASLRDRLNTEAFF,TGTGCCAGCTTAAGGGACAGACTGAACACTGAAGCTTTCTTT
TRBV29-1,TRBJ1-1,TRBD1,NA,CSVETGEDTEAFF,TGCAGCGTTGAAACAGGGGAGGACACTGAAGCTTTCTTT
TRBV9,TRBJ2-1,NA,NA,CASSVDGYNEQFF,TGTGCCAGCAGCGTAGACGGCTACAATGAGCAGTTCTTC
TRBV27,TRBJ2-1,NA,once,CASRFFVSVGEQFF,TGTGCCAGCAGGTTTTTTGTATCGGTTGGTGAGCAGTTCTTC
TRBV29-1,TRBJ1-1,NA,few,CSHMRFDTEAFF,TGCAGCCACATGCGGTTTGACACTGAAGCTTTCTTT
TRBV4-1,TRBJ1-3,NA,NA,CASSQDNRLTGNTIYF,TGCGCCAGCAGCCAAGATAACAGATTGACCGGAAACACCATATATTTT
TRBV6-1,TRBJ2-7,NA,NA,CASGWGARNEQYF,TGTGCCAGTGGGTGGGGGGCGAGAAACGAGCAGTACTTC
TRBV7-2,TRBJ2-7,NA,NA,CASSLGRGTYEQYF,TGTGCCAGCAGCTTAGGGAGGGGTACCTACGAGCAGTACTTC
TRBV5-1,TRBJ2-7,TRBD1,NA,CASSLVGQGPYEQYF,TGCGCCAGCAGCTTGGTGGGACAGGGCCCCTACGAGCAGTACTTC
TRBV5-4,TRBJ1-3,NA,NA,CASSPGPSPGNTIYF,TGTGCCAGCAGCCCCGGACCCTCCCCCGGAAACACCATATATTTT
TRBV5-8,TRBJ1-5,NA,NA,CASSRDRMGLNQPQHF,TGTGCCAGCAGCCGCGACAGGATGGGTCTTAATCAGCCCCAGCATTTT
TRBV14,TRBJ2-1,NA,NA,CASSQGDNEQFF,TGTGCCAGCAGCCAAGGGGACAATGAGCAGTTCTTC
TRBV13,TRBJ1-5,NA,NA,CASSFGLRNQPQHF,TGTGCCAGCAGCTTCGGACTGCGCAATCAGCCCCAGCATTTT
TRBV5-6,TRBJ2-1,NA,NA,CASSLGGSFYEQFF,TGTGCCAGCAGCCTTGGAGGTTCATTCTATGAGCAGTTCTTC
TRBV2,TRBJ2-3,TRBD2,NA,CASSNGQGGPTDTQYF,TGTGCCAGCAGTAACGGCCAGGGAGGGCCCACAGATACGCAGTATTTT
TRBV7-9,TRBJ2-1,TRBD2,once,CASSLGSGLAERKEFF,TGTGCCAGCAGCCTGGGCTCGGGACTAGCGGAAAGAAAGGAGTTCTTC
TRBV6-5,TRBJ2-1,TRBD2,once,CASGKASGYNEQFF,TGTGCCAGCGGAAAGGCTAGCGGGTACAATGAGCAGTTCTTC
TRBV29-1,TRBJ2-1,NA,NA,CSVGRGGDNEQFF,TGCAGCGTTGGCAGGGGTGGGGACAATGAGCAGTTCTTC
TRBV28,TRBJ1-5,NA,NA,CASSLNQPQHF,TGTGCCAGCAGTCTTAATCAGCCCCAGCATTTT
TRBV19,TRBJ2-1,NA,NA,CASSIGSGRYNEQFF,TGTGCCAGTAGTATTGGGAGCGGACGCTACAATGAGCAGTTCTTC
TRBV7-2,TRBJ2-7,NA,NA,CASSPYGGYEQYF,TGTGCCAGCAGCCCATACGGGGGATACGAGCAGTACTTC
TRBV5-6,TRBJ1-5,NA,NA,CASTRQGSNQPQHF,TGTGCCAGCACCCGGCAGGGGTCCAATCAGCCCCAGCATTTT
TRBV29-1,TRBJ2-7,NA,few,CSVDGNEGKNYEQYF,TGCAGCGTTGATGGTAACGAGGGCAAGAACTACGAGCAGTACTTC
TRBV29-1,TRBJ2-7,NA,NA,CSAGEGVGNYEQYF,TGCAGCGCCGGCGAGGGGGTCGGGAACTACGAGCAGTACTTC
TRBV7-6,TRBJ2-7,NA,NA,CASSSGAVSYEQYF,TGTGCCAGCAGCTCAGGGGCAGTCTCCTACGAGCAGTACTTC
TRBV6-5,TRBJ2-7,TRBD2,NA,CASRILAAKYF,TGTGCCAGCAGAATTCTAGCGGCGAAGTACTTC
TRBV4-1,TRBJ1-2,NA,NA,CASSQGTQYGYTF,TGCGCCAGCAGCCAAGGAACCCAATATGGCTACACCTTC
TRBV5-8,TRBJ2-1,TRBD1,NA,CASSLELAPGTGDNEQFF,TGTGCCAGCAGCTTGGAATTGGCTCCCGGGACAGGGGACAATGAGCAGTTCTTC
TRBV6-1,TRBJ2-2,TRBD1,NA,CAGGDSMNTGELFF,TGTGCAGGGGGCGACAGCATGAACACCGGGGAGCTGTTTTTT
TRBV5-4,TRBJ2-1,TRBD2,NA,CASITFFSGRTDEQFF,TGTGCCAGCATAACATTCTTTAGCGGGAGGACCGATGAGCAGTTCTTC
TRBV19,TRBJ2-7,TRBD2,NA,CASSIDLSGLANAEQYF,TGTGCCAGTAGTATTGATTTATCGGGACTAGCTAACGCCGAGCAGTACTTC